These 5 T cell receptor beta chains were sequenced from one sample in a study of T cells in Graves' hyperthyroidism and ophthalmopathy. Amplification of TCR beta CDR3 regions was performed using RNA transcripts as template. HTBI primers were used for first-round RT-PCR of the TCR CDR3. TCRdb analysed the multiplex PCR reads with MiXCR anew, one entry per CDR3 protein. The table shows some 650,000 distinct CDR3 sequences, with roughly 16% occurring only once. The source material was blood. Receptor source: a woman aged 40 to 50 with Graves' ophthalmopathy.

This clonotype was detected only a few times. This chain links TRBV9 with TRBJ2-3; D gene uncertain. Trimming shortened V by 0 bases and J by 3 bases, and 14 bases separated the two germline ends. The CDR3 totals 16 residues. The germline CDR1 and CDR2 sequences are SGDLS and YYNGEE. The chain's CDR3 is CASSVEGESMTDTQYF. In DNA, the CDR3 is TGTGCCAGCAGCGTAGAGGGTGAATCGATGACAGATACGCAGTATTTT.

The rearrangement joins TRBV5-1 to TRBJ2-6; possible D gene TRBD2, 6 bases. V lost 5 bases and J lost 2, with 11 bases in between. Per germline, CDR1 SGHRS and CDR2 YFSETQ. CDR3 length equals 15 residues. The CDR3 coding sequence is TGCGCCAGCAGTCGGGAGCCTACTGGGGCCAACGTCCTGACTTTC. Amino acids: CASSREPTGANVLTF. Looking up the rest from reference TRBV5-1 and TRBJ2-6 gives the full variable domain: KAGVTQTPRYLIKTRGQQVTLSCSPISGHRSVSWYQQTPGQGLQFLFEYFSETQRNKGNFPGRFSGRQFSNSRSEMNVSTLELGDSALYLCASSREPTGANVLTFGAGSRLTVL.

The CDR3 DNA reads TGTGCCAGCAGCTCTCTACGAGCGGTCACAGATACGCAGTATTTT. It codes for CASSSLRAVTDTQYF. The chain has TRBV6-4 and TRBJ2-3; TRBD2 might be the D (5 bases). The CDR3 runs 15 residues. Trimming cost V 6 bases and J 2 bases, with 15 bases left between them. Germline CDR1 is MRHNA and CDR2 is SNTAGT.

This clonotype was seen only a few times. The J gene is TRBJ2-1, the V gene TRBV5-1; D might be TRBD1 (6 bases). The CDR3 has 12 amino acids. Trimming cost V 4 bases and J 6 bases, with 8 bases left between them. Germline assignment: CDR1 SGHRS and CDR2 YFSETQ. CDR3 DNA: TGCGCCAGCAGCGCGGACAGCAATGAGCAGTTCTTC. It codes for CASSADSNEQFF.

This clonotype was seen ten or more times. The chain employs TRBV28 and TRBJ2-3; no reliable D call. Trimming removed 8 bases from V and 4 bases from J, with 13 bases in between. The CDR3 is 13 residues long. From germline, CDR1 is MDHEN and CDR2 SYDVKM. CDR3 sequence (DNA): TGTGCCAGCCTCCGAGATGGTCCAGATACGCAGTATTTT. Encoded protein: CASLRDGPDTQYF.